The 22 T cell receptor beta chains in this list originate from one sample, sequenced in a study of cytomegalovirus exposure and HLA in healthy donors. This PCR relied on a set of 60 Vbeta primers and 13 Jbeta primers. The table came from immunoSEQ multiplex PCR; TCRdb's copy has only in-frame clones and leaves some out. The repertoire holds under 150,000 clones, with about 80% as singletons. Sequenced sample: PBMCs. All receptors derive from a girl aged 2 to 10 in good health and CMV-seronegative.

The sample holds a few counts of this clone. This rearrangement joins TRBV6-1 to TRBJ1-4; TRBD1 aligns across 11 bases. Germline assignment: CDR1 MNHNS and CDR2 SASEGT. With 4 bases clipped from V and 5 bases from J, the junction kept 12 bases outside the gene matches. This CDR3 has 18 amino acids. The CDR3 nucleotides read TGTGCCAGCAGTGGTCCAGCCCAGGGACAGGGGGGAAATGAAAAACTGTTTTTT. Its translation: CASSGPAQGQGGNEKLFF.

The chain joins TRBV7-7 to TRBJ2-5; 9 nucleotides align to TRBD1. The V gene's germline CDR1 is SSHAT and CDR2 FNYEAQ (reference sequence). The V gene end was trimmed by 5 bases and the J gene end by 7 bases; junction bases not matched to a gene: 8. The CDR3 totals 14 residues. This CDR3 is CASSRDRDFGTQYF. DNA for the CDR3: TGTGCCAGCAGCCGGGACAGGGACTTCGGGACCCAGTACTTC. Using reference TRBV7-7 and TRBJ2-5 for the parts outside the CDR3, the full variable domain is GAGVSQSPRYKVTKRGQDVTLRCDPISSHATLYWYQQALGQGPEFLTYFNYEAQPDKSGLPSDRFSAERPEGSISTLTIQRTEQRDSAMYRCASSRDRDFGTQYFGPGTRLLVL.

The chain carries TRBV7-6 and TRBJ1-5; a possible D gene is TRBD1 (5 bases). CDR1 is SGHVS, CDR2 FNYEAQ, per germline. The CDR3 length is 19 residues. Deletions cut 5 bases from V and 4 bases from J, with 27 bases between. In DNA, the CDR3 is TGTGCCAGCAGCCCAGGCGTGGGACTCGTGGCTTACGGGAATCAGCCCCAGCATTTT. Its protein is CASSPGVGLVAYGNQPQHF.

The chain couples TRBV9 to TRBJ1-1; 12 bases map to TRBD1. This CDR3 has 15 amino acids. Trimming removed 3 bases from V and 7 bases from J; junction bases left unmatched: 7. From germline, CDR1 is SGDLS and CDR2 YYNGEE. CDR3 protein: CASSETGTGGDEAFF. CDR3 nucleotides: TGTGCCAGCAGCGAGACGGGGACAGGGGGCGATGAAGCTTTCTTT.

The chain is built from TRBV7-2 and TRBJ2-6; possibly TRBD2 for D (7 bases). Deletions cut 5 bases from V and 0 bases from J, with 17 bases between. The CDR3 length is 18 residues. Germline loops: CDR1 SGHTA, CDR2 FQGNSA. CDR3 coding DNA: TGTGCCAGCAGCCCCCGAGGGGGGGTCAGCTCTGGGGCCAACGTCCTGACTTTC. Its translation is CASSPRGGVSSGANVLTF. The entire variable domain, with the rest obtained from reference TRBV7-2 and TRBJ2-6, is as follows: GAGVSQSPSNKVTEKGKDVELRCDPISGHTALYWYRQSLGQGLEFLIYFQGNSAPDKSGLPSDRFSAERTGGSVSTLTIQRTQQEDSAVYLCASSPRGGVSSGANVLTFGAGSRLTVL.

The sample holds one count of this clone. V usage is TRBV5-1 and J usage is TRBJ1-4, with a possible D match to TRBD1 (5 bases). Trimming took 4 bases from V and 0 from J, leaving 13 bases between them. The CDR3 is 16 residues long. From germline, CDR1 is SGHRS and CDR2 YFSETQ. In nucleotides, the CDR3 is TGCGCCAGCAGCCCCTCAGGGCATGCAACTAATGAAAAACTGTTTTTT. Amino acid sequence: CASSPSGHATNEKLFF.

V is TRBV25-1 and J is TRBJ1-6, with TRBD1 matching 9 bases. Germline CDR1 and CDR2: MGHDK and SYGVNS. Trimming at V came to 1 base and at J to 10 bases, leaving 5 bases not matched to a gene. The CDR3 runs to 15 residues. The CDR3 DNA reads TGTGCCAGCAGTGAATTAACACAGGGGGCCTCACCCCTCCACTTT. Translating gives CASSELTQGASPLHF. The entire variable domain, with the rest obtained from reference TRBV25-1 and TRBJ1-6, is as follows: EADIYQTPRYLVIGTGKKITLECSQTMGHDKMYWYQQDPGMELHLIHYSYGVNSTEKGDLSSESTVSRIRTEHFPLTLESARPSHTSQYLCASSELTQGASPLHFGNGTRLTVT.

This chain joins TRBV15 and TRBJ2-3, with TRBD2 identical over 8 bases. This CDR3 spans 16 amino acids. Germline V gives CDR1 LNHNV, CDR2 YYDKDF (reference sequence). V shed 1 base, J shed 5 bases, and the junction held 8 bases outside the gene matches. The CDR3 here is CATSRGPGGQKDTQYF. CDR3 nucleotide sequence: TGTGCCACCAGCAGAGGACCGGGGGGGCAAAAAGATACGCAGTATTTT.

The V gene is TRBV6-5, the J gene TRBJ2-7; TRBD1 might be the D (6 bases). The CDR3 has 15 residues. Trimming removed 2 bases from V and 4 bases from J, with 15 bases in between. From germline, CDR1 is MNHEY and CDR2 SVGAGI. In DNA, the CDR3 is TGTGCCAGCAGTTACGATCGAGGGGGAGAATACGAGCAGTACTTC. It yields the protein CASSYDRGGEYEQYF.

This clone was seen more than once but under ten times. V gene TRBV27 combines with J gene TRBJ2-3; 12 bases agree with TRBD2. Germline V lookup: CDR1 MNHEY, CDR2 SMNVEV (reference sequence). The CDR3 sequence is 18 residues long. V shed 4 bases and J 3 bases; nucleotides not matched to a gene: 11. The CDR3 DNA reads TGTGCCAGCAGTTCGCCCGGATGGCTAGCGGGAGGGACAGATACGCAGTATTTT. It translates to CASSSPGWLAGGTDTQYF.

The chain uses TRBV7-6 and TRBJ2-5; D is perhaps TRBD1 (6 bases). Trimming removed 1 base at V and 5 bases at J, with 8 bases between. Germline-derived CDR1 and CDR2 are SGHVS and FNYEAQ. The CDR3 is 13 amino acids. As DNA, the CDR3 is TGTGCCAGCAGCTTAGGGGGGCGGGAGACCCAGTACTTC. Translation: CASSLGGRETQYF.

The chain recombines TRBV5-6 with TRBJ1-2; 7 bases agree with TRBD1. This CDR3 region has 15 residues. The germline gives CDR1 SGHDT, CDR2 YYEEEE. V lost 4 bases and J lost 4; bases outside the gene matches: 10. This chain's CDR3 is CASSEIQGPLYGYTF. For the CDR3, the DNA is TGTGCCAGCAGCGAGATACAGGGGCCTCTCTATGGCTACACCTTC. The full variable domain, with the rest looked up from reference TRBV5-6 and TRBJ1-2, is DAGVTQSPTHLIKTRGQQVTLRCSPKSGHDTVSWYQQALGQGPQFIFQYYEEEERQRGNFPDRFSGHQFPNYSSELNVNALLLGDSALYLCASSEIQGPLYGYTFGSGTRLTVV.

This sequence joins TRBV7-2 and TRBJ2-3, with 8 nucleotides matching TRBD2. CDR3 length: 17 residues. Germline lookup yields CDR1 SGHTA and CDR2 FQGNSA. The J segment lost 4 bases and the V segment lost 3 bases, leaving 12 bases of the junction unmatched. For the CDR3, the DNA is TGTGCCAGCAGCTTCCAGGTCGGGAGGGCCCTCGCAGATACGCAGTATTTT. It yields the protein CASSFQVGRALADTQYF. The variable domain in full, completed from reference TRBV7-2 and TRBJ2-3, reads GAGVSQSPSNKVTEKGKDVELRCDPISGHTALYWYRQSLGQGLEFLIYFQGNSAPDKSGLPSDRFSAERTGGSVSTLTIQRTQQEDSAVYLCASSFQVGRALADTQYFGPGTRLTVL.

The CDR3 loop reads CASSPTGVTTYEQYF. The CDR3 DNA reads TGTGCCAGCTCACCAACGGGAGTAACTACCTACGAGCAGTACTTC. The chain uses TRBV18 and TRBJ2-7; tentatively, D is TRBD2 (6 bases). The germline V gene encodes CDR1 KGHSH and CDR2 LQKENI. V lost 2 bases and J lost 2, with 13 bases in between. The CDR3 has 15 residues.

DNA for the CDR3: TGTGCCAGCAGGCTGGGACAGAGCTCCTACAATGAGCAGTTCTTC. Translating it yields CASRLGQSSYNEQFF. The V call is TRBV6-5, the J call TRBJ2-1, with 7 bases that match TRBD1. Germline-derived CDR1 and CDR2 are MNHEY and SVGAGI. The CDR3 runs 15 residues. With V trimmed by 6 bases and J by 0 bases, 5 bases remained unmatched.

This clone was counted only a few times. The chain carries TRBV30 and TRBJ1-2, with D perhaps matching TRBD1 (5 bases). Trimming removed 0 bases at V and 5 bases at J, with 7 bases between. The CDR3 has 12 residues. Germline assignment: CDR1 GTSNPN and CDR2 SVGIG (reference sequence). The CDR3 loop reads CAWSVSGYGYTF. For the CDR3, the DNA is TGTGCCTGGAGTGTCTCAGGGTATGGCTACACCTTC.

The chain recombines TRBV19 with TRBJ2-2; 7 nucleotides agree with TRBD1. The CDR3 has 18 residues. In germline, CDR1 is LNHDA, CDR2 SQIVND (reference sequence). The V gene end was trimmed by 5 bases and the J gene end by 7 bases; junction bases not matched to a gene: 19. CDR3 nucleotides: TGTGCCAGTAGTCCCGGGACAGCGCAGACTCTTAAGCACGGGGAGCTGTTTTTT. Translation: CASSPGTAQTLKHGELFF.

This sequence joins TRBV11-2 and TRBJ1-1; no definite D call. From germline, CDR1 is SGHAT and CDR2 FQNNGV. Trimming pared 1 base from V and 2 bases from J, leaving 14 bases between. The CDR3 runs 16 residues. CDR3 sequence reads: CASSLGTGRENTEAFF. The CDR3 DNA is TGTGCCAGCAGCTTAGGGACGGGAAGGGAAAACACTGAAGCTTTCTTT.

The chain combines TRBV5-1 with TRBJ2-5; 10 positions agree with TRBD2. Unmatched junction bases numbered 10, after V lost 3 bases and J lost 5 bases. The germline CDR1 and CDR2 sequences are SGHRS and YFSETQ. This CDR3 is built from 16 residues. CDR3 sequence (DNA): TGCGCCAGCAGCTCATTTCTAGCGGGAGAGGTTGAGACCCAGTACTTC. Residues: CASSSFLAGEVETQYF. The complete variable domain, with remaining parts taken from reference TRBV5-1 and TRBJ2-5, reads KAGVTQTPRYLIKTRGQQVTLSCSPISGHRSVSWYQQTPGQGLQFLFEYFSETQRNKGNFPGRFSGRQFSNSRSEMNVSTLELGDSALYLCASSSFLAGEVETQYFGPGTRLLVL.

The CDR3 nucleotides are TGTGCCAGCAGCGTCGGGACAGCCCATACGCAGTATTTT. Encoded protein: CASSVGTAHTQYF. The chain employs TRBV9 and TRBJ2-3, with TRBD1 matching 7 bases. V was clipped by 2 bases and J by 7 bases; unmatched bases: 4. CDR3 length: 13 amino acids. Germline V gene data show CDR1 as SGDLS and CDR2 as YYNGEE.

The J gene is TRBJ1-3, the V gene TRBV7-9; D gene uncertain. With 5 bases removed from V and 2 bases from J, the gap between germline ends came to 10 bases. The CDR3 runs 14 residues. Germline V gene lookup returns CDR1 SEHNR and CDR2 FQNEAQ (reference sequence). This CDR3 reads CASSPRGAGNTIYF. The DNA of the CDR3 is TGTGCCAGCAGCCCCCGTGGAGCTGGAAACACCATATATTTT.

There are a few counts of this clone. The V call is TRBV28, the J call TRBJ1-5; the D is unclear. The CDR3 spans 13 residues. The V gene lost 4 bases and the J gene lost 7 bases, with 11 bases spanning the gap. Per germline, CDR1 MDHEN and CDR2 SYDVKM. The CDR3 spells CASSSVSVQPQHF. DNA for the CDR3: TGTGCCAGCAGTTCCGTTTCGGTACAGCCCCAGCATTTT.